This T cell receptor beta chain was retrieved from a study of blood T cell repertoires in COVID-19. Study context: COVID-19 samples, acute and convalescent, were from the United States, Italy and Spain. T cells, B-cell-depleted T cells, or PBMCs provided the cDNA or gDNA that served as material.

Source study methods: Nucleated cell counts were estimated from reference gene primer amplification. The protocol was immunoSEQ multiplex PCR, while the TCRdb copy is restricted to in-frame clones and leaves out a portion. V, J and clone size derive from that table, while D and trimming were established from the DNA sequence. The sample lists about 190,000 clones, approximately 91% occurring once. Germline V CDR1 and CDR2: SGHTA, FQGTGA. V shed 5 bases and J 2 bases; nucleotides not matched to a gene: 3. The CDR3 extends over 14 amino acids. Sequenced input: peripheral blood. V and J are TRBV7-3 and TRBJ2-7, with 10 bases that match TRBD1. The TCR comes from a man between 25 and 39 years old with acute or convalescent COVID-19. Here the CDR3 DNA reads TGTGCCAGCAGCACAGACAGGGGGCCCTACGAGCAGTACTTC. This sequence encodes CASSTDRGPYEQYF.